This T cell receptor beta chain came from a study of OX40 agonist ivuxolimab in advanced cancers. Whole-study context: Treatment received earlier with anti-PD-1, anti-PD-L1 or anti-CTLA-4 agents was allowed, and over 30% had some.

Study findings and constraints: Antigen specificity of clonally expanded peripheral T cells was not established.

Repertoires were generated with immunoSEQ multiplex PCR, while TCRdb's copy carries only in-frame clones and drops some. The repertoire includes 55,000 to 65,000 clones, over 75% of them detected once, and roughly 6% sits in the top ten. Exclusion of a patient followed from autoimmune disease history or systemic immunosuppression. Comments on this clone: Its antigen remains unidentified.

This CDR3 contains 17 residues. Germline CDR1 reads LNHDA; CDR2 reads SQIVND (reference sequence). Unmatched junction bases numbered 13, after V lost 3 bases and J lost 5 bases. This sequence was found in an adult with an advanced solid tumor such as melanoma, head and neck, liver or kidney cancer. The source material was CD4+ or CD8+ T cells sorted from blood, sampled in a trial of the OX40 agonist ivuxolimab. This chain uses TRBV19 with TRBJ1-5; 7 bases align to TRBD1. This CDR3 reads CASSILAGQKTDQPQHF. The CDR3, as DNA: TGTGCCAGTAGTATCCTGGCGGGACAGAAGACGGATCAGCCCCAGCATTTT.